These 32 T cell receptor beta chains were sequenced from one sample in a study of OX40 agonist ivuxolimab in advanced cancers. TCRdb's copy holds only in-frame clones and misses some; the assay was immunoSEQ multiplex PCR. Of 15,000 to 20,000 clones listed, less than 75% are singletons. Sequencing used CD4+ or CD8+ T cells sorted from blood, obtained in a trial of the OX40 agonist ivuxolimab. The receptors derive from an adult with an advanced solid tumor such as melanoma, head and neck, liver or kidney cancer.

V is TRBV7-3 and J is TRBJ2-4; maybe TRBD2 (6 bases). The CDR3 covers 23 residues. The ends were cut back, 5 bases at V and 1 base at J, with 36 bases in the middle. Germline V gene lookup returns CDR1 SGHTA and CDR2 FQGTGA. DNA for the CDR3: TGTGCCAGCAGCCTAAAAAACCGACAGCGTTCAGATTCCGGGGGATGGGCCAAAAACATTCAGTACTTC. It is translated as CASSLKNRQRSDSGGWAKNIQYF. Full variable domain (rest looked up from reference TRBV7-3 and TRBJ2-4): GAGVSQTPSNKVTEKGKYVELRCDPISGHTALYWYRQSLGQGPEFLIYFQGTGAADDSGLPNDRFFAVRPEGSVSTLKIQRTERGDSAVYLCASSLKNRQRSDSGGWAKNIQYFGAGTRLSVL.

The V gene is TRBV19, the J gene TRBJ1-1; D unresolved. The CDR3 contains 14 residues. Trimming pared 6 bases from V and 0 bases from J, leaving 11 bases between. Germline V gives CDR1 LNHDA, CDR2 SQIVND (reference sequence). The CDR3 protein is CASSAGLLNTEAFF. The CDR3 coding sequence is TGTGCCAGTAGCGCAGGACTTTTGAACACTGAAGCTTTCTTT.

CDR3 coding DNA: TGTGCCAGCGGTCTTTACAGAGACGCCAACACTGAAGCTTTCTTT. Encoded protein: CASGLYRDANTEAFF. The gene calls are TRBV27 and TRBJ1-1; D call uncertain. The germline V gene has CDR1 MNHEY and CDR2 SMNVEV (reference sequence). CDR3 length: 15 amino acids. V gave up 8 bases and J gave up 2 bases, with 18 bases separating them.

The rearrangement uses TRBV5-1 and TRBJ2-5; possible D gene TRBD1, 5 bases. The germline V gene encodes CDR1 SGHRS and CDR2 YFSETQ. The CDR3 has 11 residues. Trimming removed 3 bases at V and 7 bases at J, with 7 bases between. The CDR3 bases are TGCGCCAGCAGCTGGGGCGGGACCCAGTACTTC. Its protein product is CASSWGGTQYF.

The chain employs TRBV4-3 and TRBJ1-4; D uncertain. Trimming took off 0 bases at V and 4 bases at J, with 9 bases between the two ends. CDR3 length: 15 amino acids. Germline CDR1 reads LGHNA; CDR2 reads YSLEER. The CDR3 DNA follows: TGCGCCAGCAGCCAAGAGAAGGGCCTTAATGAAAAACTGTTTTTT. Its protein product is CASSQEKGLNEKLFF.

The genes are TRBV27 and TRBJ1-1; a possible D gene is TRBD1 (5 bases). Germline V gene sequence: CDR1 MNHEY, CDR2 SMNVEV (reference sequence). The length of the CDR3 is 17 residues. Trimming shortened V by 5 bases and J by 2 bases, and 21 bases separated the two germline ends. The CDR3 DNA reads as TGTGCCAGCAGTCCCCAGGTACGCTGGGGACCTAACACTGAAGCTTTCTTT. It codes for CASSPQVRWGPNTEAFF.

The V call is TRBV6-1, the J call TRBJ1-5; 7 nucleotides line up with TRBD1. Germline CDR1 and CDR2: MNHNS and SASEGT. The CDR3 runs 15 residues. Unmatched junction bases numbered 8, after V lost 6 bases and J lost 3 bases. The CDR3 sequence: CASRTGTVNNQPQHF. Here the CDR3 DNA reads TGTGCCAGCAGGACAGGGACAGTTAACAATCAGCCCCAGCATTTT.

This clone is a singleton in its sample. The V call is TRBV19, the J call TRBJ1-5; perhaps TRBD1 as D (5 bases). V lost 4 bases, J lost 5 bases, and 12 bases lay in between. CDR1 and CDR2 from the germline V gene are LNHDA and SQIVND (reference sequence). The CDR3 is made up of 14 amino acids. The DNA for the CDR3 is TGTGCCAGTAGTAGTGGGGCACGCGATCAGCCCCAGCATTTT. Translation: CASSSGARDQPQHF.

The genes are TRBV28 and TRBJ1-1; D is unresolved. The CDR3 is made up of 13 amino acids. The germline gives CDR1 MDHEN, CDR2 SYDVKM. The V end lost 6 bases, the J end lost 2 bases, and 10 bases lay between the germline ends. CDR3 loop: CASRGPGNTEAFF. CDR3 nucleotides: TGTGCCAGCAGAGGGCCGGGAAACACTGAAGCTTTCTTT.

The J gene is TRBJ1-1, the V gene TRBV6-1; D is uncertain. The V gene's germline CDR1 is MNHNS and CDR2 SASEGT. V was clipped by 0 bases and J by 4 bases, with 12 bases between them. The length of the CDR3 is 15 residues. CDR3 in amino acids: CASSEATLAGTEAFF. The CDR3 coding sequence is TGTGCCAGCAGTGAAGCCACTTTAGCGGGCACTGAAGCTTTCTTT.

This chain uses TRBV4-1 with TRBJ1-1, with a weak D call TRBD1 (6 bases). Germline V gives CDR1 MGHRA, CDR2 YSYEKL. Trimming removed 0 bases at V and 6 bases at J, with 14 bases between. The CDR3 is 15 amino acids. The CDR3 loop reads CASSQDPTGYPEAFF. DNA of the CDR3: TGCGCCAGCAGCCAAGATCCAACAGGGTATCCTGAAGCTTTCTTT.

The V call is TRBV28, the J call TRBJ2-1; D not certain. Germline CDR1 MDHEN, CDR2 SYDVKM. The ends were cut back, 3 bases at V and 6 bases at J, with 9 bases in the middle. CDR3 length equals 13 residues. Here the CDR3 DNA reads TGTGCCAGCAGTTTCCTTCCTGGCAATGAGCAGTTCTTC. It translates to CASSFLPGNEQFF.

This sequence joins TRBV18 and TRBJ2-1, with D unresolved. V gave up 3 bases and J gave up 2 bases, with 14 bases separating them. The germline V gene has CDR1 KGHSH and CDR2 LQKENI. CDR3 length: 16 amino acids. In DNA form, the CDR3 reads TGTGCCAGCTCACCCCCCATCGCAGCAACCTACAATGAGCAGTTCTTC. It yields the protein CASSPPIAATYNEQFF.

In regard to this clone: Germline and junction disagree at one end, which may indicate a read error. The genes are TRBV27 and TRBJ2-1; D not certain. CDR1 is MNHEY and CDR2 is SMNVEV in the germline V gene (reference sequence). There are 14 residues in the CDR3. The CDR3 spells CASSLTSSYNGQFF. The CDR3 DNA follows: TGTGCCAGCAGTTTGACGAGCTCCTACAATGGGCAGTTCTTC.

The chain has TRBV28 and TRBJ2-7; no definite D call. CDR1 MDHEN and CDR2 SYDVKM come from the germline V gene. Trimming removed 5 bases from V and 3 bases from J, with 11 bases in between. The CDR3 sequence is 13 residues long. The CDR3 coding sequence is TGTGCCAGCAGTCTGACGGCATACTACGAGCAGTACTTC. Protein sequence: CASSLTAYYEQYF.

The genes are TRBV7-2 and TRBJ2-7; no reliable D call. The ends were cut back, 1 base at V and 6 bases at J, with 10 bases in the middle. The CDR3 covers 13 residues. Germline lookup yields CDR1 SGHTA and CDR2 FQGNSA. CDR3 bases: TGTGCCAGCAGCTTAGATCCGGTAGGCGAGCAGTACTTC. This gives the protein CASSLDPVGEQYF.

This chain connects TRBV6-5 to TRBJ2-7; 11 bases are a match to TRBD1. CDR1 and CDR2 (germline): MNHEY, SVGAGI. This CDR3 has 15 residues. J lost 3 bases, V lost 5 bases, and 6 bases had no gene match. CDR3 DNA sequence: TGTGCCAGCAGTACTAGGGGGACAGGGGGCTACGAGCAGTACTTC. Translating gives CASSTRGTGGYEQYF.

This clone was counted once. The CDR3 bases are TGTGCCAGCAGCCCATCGGGACAGGGTAGTTCTGGGGCCAACGTCCTGACTTTC. This codes for CASSPSGQGSSGANVLTF. The chain has TRBV7-3 and TRBJ2-6, with TRBD1 matching over 9 bases. CDR3 length equals 18 residues. The germline V gene has CDR1 SGHTA and CDR2 FQGTGA. Trimming removed 5 bases from V and 1 base from J; junction bases left unmatched: 9.

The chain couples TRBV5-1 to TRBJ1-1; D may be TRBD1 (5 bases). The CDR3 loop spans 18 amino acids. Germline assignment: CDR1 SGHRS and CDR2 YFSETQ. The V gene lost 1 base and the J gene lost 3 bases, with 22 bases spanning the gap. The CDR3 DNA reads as TGCGCCAGCAGCTTGATCCGTGTAGGGGTTATGGAGTACACTGAAGCTTTCTTT. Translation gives CASSLIRVGVMEYTEAFF.

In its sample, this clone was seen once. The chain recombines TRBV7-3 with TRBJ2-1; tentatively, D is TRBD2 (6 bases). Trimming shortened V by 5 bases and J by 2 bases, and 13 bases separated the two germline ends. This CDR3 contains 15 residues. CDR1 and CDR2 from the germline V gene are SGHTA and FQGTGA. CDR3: CASSPNSGPYNEQFF. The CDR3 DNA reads TGTGCCAGCAGCCCAAATAGCGGTCCCTACAATGAGCAGTTCTTC.

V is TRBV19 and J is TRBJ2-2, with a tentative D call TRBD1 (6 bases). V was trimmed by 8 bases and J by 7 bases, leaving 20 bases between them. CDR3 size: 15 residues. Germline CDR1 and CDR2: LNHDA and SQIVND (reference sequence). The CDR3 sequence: CASVIPGVRIGELFF. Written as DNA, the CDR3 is TGTGCCAGTGTTATCCCAGGGGTACGTATCGGGGAGCTGTTTTTT.

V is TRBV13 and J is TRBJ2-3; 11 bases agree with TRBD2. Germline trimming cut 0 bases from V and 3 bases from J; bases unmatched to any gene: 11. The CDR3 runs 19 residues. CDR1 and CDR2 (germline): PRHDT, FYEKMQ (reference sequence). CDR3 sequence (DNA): TGTGCCAGCAGCTTAGGCTATAGCGGGGGGGCCGCGGATACAGATACGCAGTATTTT. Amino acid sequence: CASSLGYSGGAADTDTQYF.

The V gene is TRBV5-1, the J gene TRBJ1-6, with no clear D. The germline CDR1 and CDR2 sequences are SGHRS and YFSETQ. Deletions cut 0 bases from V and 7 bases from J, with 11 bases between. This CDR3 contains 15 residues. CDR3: CASSLAPGSNSPLHF. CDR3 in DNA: TGCGCCAGCAGCTTGGCTCCCGGATCCAATTCACCCCTCCACTTT. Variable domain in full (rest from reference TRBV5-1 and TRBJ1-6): KAGVTQTPRYLIKTRGQQVTLSCSPISGHRSVSWYQQTPGQGLQFLFEYFSETQRNKGNFPGRFSGRQFSNSRSEMNVSTLELGDSALYLCASSLAPGSNSPLHFGNGTRLTVT.

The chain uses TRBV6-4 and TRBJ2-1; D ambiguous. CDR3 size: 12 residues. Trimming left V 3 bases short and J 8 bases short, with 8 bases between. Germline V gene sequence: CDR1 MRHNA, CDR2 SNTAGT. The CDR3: CASSDQFDEQFF. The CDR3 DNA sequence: TGTGCCAGCAGTGATCAGTTCGATGAGCAGTTCTTC.

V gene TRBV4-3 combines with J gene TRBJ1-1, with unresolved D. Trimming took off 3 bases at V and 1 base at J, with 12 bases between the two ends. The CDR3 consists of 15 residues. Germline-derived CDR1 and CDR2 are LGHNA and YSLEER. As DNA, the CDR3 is TGCGCCAGCAGCCAGGCAAAGGCAGGGAACACTGAAGCTTTCTTT. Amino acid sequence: CASSQAKAGNTEAFF.

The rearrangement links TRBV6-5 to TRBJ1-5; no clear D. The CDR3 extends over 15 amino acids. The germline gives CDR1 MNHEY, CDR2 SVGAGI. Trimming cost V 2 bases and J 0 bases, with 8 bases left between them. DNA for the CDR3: TGTGCCAGCAGTTACGTCGGATATAGCAATCAGCCCCAGCATTTT. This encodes CASSYVGYSNQPQHF.

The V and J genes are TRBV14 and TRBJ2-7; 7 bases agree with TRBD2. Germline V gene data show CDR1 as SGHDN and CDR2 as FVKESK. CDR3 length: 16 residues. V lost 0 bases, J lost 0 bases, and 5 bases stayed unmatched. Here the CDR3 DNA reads TGTGCCAGCAGCCAAGATTGGGGCGGGAGCTCCTACGAGCAGTACTTC. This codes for CASSQDWGGSSYEQYF.

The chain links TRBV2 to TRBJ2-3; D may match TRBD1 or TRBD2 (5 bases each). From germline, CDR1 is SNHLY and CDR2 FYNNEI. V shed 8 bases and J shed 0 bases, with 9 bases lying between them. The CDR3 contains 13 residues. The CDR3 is CASRDQSTDTQYF. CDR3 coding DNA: TGTGCCAGCCGGGACCAGAGCACAGATACGCAGTATTTT. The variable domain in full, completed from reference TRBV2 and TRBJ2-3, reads EPEVTQTPSHQVTQMGQEVILRCVPISNHLYFYWYRQILGQKVEFLVSFYNNEISEKSEIFDDQFSVERPDGSNFTLKIRSTKLEDSAMYFCASRDQSTDTQYFGPGTRLTVL.

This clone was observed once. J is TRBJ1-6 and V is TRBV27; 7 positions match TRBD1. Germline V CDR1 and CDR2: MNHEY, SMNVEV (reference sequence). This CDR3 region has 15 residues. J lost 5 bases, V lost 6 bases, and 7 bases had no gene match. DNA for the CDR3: TGTGCCAGCAGCTCCAGACAGGGACATAATTCACCCCTCCACTTT. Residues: CASSSRQGHNSPLHF.

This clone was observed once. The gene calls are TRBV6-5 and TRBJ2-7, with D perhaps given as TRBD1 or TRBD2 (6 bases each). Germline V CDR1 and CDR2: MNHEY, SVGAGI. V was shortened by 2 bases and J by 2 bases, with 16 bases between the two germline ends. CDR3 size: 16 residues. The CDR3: CASSYGWGAGAYEQYF. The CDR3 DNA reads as TGTGCCAGCAGTTACGGATGGGGGGCTGGGGCCTACGAGCAGTACTTC.

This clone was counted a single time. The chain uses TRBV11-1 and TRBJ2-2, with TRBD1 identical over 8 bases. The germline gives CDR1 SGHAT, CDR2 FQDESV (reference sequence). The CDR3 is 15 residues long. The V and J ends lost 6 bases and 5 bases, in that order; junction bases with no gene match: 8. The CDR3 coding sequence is TGTGCCAGCAGACGGGACAGGCTTGGAACCGGGGAGCTGTTTTTT. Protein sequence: CASRRDRLGTGELFF.

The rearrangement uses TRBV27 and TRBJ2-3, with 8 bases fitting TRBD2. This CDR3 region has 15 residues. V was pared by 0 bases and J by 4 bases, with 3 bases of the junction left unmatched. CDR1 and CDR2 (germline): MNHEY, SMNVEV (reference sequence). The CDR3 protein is CASSLSGTSSDTQYF. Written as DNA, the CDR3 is TGTGCCAGCAGTTTATCCGGGACTAGTTCAGATACGCAGTATTTT.